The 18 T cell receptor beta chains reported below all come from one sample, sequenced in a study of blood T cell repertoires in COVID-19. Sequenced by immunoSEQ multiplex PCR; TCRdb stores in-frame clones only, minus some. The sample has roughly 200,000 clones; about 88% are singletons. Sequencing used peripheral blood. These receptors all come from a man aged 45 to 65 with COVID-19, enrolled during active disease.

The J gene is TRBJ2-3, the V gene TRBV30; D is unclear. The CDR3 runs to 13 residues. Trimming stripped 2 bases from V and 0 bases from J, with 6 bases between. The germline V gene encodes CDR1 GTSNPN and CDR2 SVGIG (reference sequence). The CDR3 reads CAWSSGSTDTQYF. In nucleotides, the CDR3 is TGTGCCTGGAGTTCCGGTAGCACAGATACGCAGTATTTT.

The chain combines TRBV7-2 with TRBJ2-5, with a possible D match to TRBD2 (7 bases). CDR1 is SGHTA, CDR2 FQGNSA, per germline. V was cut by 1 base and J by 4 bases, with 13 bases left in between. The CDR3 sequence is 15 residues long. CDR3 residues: CASSLVGGPAETQYF. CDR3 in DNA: TGTGCCAGCAGCTTAGTCGGGGGGCCGGCAGAGACCCAGTACTTC.

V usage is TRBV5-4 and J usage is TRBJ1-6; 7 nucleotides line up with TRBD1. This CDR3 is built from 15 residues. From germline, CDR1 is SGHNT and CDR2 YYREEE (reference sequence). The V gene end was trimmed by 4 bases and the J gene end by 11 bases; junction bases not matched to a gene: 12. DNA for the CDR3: TGTGCCAGCAGCCTTGATGTACAGGGGAAGGCACCCCTCCACTTT. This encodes CASSLDVQGKAPLHF.

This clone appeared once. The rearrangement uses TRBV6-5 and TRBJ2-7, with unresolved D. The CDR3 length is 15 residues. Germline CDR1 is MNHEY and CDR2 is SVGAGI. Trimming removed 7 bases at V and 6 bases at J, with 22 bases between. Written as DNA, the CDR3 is TGTGCCAGCACCCCTCTGGCGGCTAGTAAGGTCGAGCAGTACTTC. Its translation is CASTPLAASKVEQYF.

CDR3 sequence reads: CASSSPAGGRMGRPFYEQYF. The CDR3 DNA is TGTGCCAGCAGTTCCCCGGCGGGCGGGAGAATGGGTCGGCCCTTCTACGAGCAGTACTTC. This sequence joins TRBV27 and TRBJ2-7, with 7 bases that match TRBD2. The CDR3 spans 20 residues. V lost 4 bases, J lost 3 bases, and 24 bases stayed unmatched. Per the germline V gene, CDR1 is MNHEY and CDR2 is SMNVEV (reference sequence).

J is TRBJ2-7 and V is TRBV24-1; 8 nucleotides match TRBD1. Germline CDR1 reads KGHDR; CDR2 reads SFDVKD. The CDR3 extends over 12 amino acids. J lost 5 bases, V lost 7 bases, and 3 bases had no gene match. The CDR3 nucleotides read TGTGCCACCAGAGGACAGGGACACGAGCAGTACTTC. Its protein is CATRGQGHEQYF.

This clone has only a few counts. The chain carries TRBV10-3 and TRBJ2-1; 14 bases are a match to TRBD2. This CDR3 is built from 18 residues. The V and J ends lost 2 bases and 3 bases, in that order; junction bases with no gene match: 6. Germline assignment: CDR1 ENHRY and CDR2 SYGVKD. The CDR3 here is CAISEPGTSGGLYNEQFF. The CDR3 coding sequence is TGTGCCATCAGTGAGCCAGGGACTAGCGGGGGCCTCTACAATGAGCAGTTCTTC.

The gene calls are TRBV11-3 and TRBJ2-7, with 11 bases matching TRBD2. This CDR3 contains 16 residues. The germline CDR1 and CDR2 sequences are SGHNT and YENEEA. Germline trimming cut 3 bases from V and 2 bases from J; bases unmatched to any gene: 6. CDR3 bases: TGTGCCAGCAGCTTGGCGACTAGCGGGACCCCCTACGAGCAGTACTTC. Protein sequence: CASSLATSGTPYEQYF.

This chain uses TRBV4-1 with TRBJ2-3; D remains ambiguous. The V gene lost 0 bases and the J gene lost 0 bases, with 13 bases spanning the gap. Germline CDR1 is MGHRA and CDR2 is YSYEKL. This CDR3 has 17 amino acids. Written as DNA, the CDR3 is TGCGCCAGCAGCCAAGATTGGCCACCCCCTAGCACAGATACGCAGTATTTT. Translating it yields CASSQDWPPPSTDTQYF.

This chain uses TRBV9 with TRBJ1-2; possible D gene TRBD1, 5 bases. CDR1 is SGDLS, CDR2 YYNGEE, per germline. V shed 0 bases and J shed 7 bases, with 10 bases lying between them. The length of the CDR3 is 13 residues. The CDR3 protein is CASSVGQGVGYTF. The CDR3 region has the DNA TGTGCCAGCAGCGTAGGTCAGGGCGTTGGCTACACCTTC. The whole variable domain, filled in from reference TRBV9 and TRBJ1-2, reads DSGVTQTPKHLITATGQRVTLRCSPRSGDLSVYWYQQSLDQGLQFLIQYYNGEERAKGNILERFSAQQFPDLHSELNLSSLELGDSALYFCASSVGQGVGYTFGSGTRLTVV.

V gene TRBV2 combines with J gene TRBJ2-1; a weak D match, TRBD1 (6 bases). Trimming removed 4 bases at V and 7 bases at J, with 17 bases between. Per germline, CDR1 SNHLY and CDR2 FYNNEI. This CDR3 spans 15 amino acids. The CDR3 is CASSVLGAAINEQFF. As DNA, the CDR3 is TGTGCCAGCAGTGTTCTGGGGGCCGCAATAAATGAGCAGTTCTTC.

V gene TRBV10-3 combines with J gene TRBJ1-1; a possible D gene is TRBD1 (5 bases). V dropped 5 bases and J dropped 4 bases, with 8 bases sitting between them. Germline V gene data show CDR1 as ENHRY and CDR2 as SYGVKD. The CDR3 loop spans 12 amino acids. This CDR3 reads CAISQGGTEAFF. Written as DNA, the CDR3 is TGTGCCATCAGTCAGGGAGGCACTGAAGCTTTCTTT.

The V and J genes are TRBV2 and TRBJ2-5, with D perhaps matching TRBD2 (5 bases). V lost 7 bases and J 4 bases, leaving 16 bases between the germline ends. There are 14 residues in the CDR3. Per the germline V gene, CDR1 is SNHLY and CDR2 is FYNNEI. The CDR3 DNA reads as TGTGCCAGCAACACCCAAGGCGAGGGAGAGACCCAGTACTTC. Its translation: CASNTQGEGETQYF.

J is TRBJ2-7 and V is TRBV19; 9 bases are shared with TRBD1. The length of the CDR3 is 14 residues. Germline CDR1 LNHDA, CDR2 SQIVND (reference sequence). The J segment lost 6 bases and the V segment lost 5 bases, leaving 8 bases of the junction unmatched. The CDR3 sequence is CASSPDRGKFEQYF. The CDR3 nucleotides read TGTGCCAGTAGTCCGGACAGGGGAAAATTCGAGCAGTACTTC.

The CDR3 nucleotides are TGCAGCGTTGTGTCCCAGGCGAACACCGGGGAGCTGTTTTTT. Its translation is CSVVSQANTGELFF. The V and J genes are TRBV29-1 and TRBJ2-2; D is ambiguous. This CDR3 region has 14 residues. Between the trimmed V and J ends, which lost 4 bases and 0 bases, there was a span of 9 bases. Germline V gives CDR1 SQVTM, CDR2 ANQGSEA.

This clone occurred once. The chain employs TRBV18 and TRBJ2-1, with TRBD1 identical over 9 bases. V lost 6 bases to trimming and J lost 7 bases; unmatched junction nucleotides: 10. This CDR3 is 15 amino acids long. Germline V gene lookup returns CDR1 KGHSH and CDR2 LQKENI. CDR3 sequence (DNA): TGTGCCAGCTCGACGGGACAGGGAATTGCGAATGAGCAGTTCTTC. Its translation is CASSTGQGIANEQFF.

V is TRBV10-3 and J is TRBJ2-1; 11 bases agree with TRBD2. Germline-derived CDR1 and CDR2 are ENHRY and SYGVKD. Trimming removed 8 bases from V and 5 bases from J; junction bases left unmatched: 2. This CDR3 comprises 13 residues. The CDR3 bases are TGTGCCATCTCGACTAGCGGGAACAATGAGCAGTTCTTC. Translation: CAISTSGNNEQFF.

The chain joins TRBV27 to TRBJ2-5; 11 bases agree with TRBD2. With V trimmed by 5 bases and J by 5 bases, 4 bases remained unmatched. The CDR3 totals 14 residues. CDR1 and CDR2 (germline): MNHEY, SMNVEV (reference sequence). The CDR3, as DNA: TGTGCCAGCAGTCCGACTAGCGGGATGGAGACCCAGTACTTC. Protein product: CASSPTSGMETQYF.